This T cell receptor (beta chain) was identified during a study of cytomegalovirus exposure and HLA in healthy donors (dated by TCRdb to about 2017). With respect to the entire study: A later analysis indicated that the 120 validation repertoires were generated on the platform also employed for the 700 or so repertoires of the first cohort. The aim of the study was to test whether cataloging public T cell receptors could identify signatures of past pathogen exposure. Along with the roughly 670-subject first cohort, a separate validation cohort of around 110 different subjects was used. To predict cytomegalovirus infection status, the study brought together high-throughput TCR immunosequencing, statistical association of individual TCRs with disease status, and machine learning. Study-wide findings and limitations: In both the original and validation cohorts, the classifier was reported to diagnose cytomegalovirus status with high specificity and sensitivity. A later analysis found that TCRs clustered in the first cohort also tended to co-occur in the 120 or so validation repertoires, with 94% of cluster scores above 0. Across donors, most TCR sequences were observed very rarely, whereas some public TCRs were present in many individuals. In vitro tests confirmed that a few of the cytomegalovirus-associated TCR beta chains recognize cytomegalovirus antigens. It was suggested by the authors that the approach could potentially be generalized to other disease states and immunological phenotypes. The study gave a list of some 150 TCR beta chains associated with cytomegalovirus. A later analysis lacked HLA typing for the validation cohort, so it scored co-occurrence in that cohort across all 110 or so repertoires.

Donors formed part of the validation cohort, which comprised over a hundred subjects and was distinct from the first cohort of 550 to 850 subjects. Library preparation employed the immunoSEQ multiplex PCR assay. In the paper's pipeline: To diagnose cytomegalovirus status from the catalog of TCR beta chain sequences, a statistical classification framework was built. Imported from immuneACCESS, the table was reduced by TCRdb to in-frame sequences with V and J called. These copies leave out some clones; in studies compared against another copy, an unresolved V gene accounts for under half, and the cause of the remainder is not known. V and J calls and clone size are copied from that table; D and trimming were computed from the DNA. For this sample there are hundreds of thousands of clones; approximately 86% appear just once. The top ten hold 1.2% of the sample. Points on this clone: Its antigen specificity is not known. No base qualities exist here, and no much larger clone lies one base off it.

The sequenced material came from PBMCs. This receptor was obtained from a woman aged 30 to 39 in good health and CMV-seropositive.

In nucleotide form, the sequence is TGCGCCAGCAGCTTGGCAGGGGGAAAGACTGAAGCTTTCTTT. This codes for CASSLAGGKTEAFF. This chain joins TRBV5-1 to TRBJ1-1; TRBD1 matches 7 bases in the middle. The cysteine opens and the phenylalanine closes a CDR3 of 14 amino acids. Kept here is only the CDR3 DNA, which spans 42 bases and is read in frame from base 1. The germline V gene sets CDR1 to SGHRS and CDR2 to YFSETQ. At the junction V is shortened by 0 bases and J by 5 bases; bases outside the gene matches: 4.